This T cell receptor beta chain originates from a study of blood T cell repertoires in COVID-19. In the study overall: Researchers got acute and convalescent COVID-19 samples from the United States, Italy and Spain.

This CDR3 spans 16 amino acids. The germline gives CDR1 ENHRY, CDR2 SYGVKD. J gave up 1 base and V 0 bases, and 2 bases lay outside the gene matches. Measured with immunoSEQ multiplex PCR; TCRdb has only the in-frame clones, and not every one. The profile shows roughly 500,000 clones, roughly 85% of them singletons. The source material was peripheral blood. This receptor was obtained from a human donor in a cohort sampled during active COVID-19. This sequence joins TRBV10-3 and TRBJ1-1, with 10 bases matching TRBD1. The DNA for the CDR3 is TGTGCCATCAGTGAGTCGGGGACAGGGGCGAACACTGAAGCTTTCTTT. Translating it yields CAISESGTGANTEAFF.